This T cell receptor beta chain is from a study of blood T cell repertoires in COVID-19. Germline assignment: CDR1 WNHNN and CDR2 SYGVQD (reference sequence). The CDR3 has 13 amino acids. V lost 2 bases and J lost 9; bases outside the gene matches: 2. TCRdb's copy holds only in-frame clones and misses some; the assay was immunoSEQ multiplex PCR. The sample shows 300,000 or so clones, roughly nine tenths of them seen only once. The age range of participants was about 18 to 100 years, with residence in under 30 US areas. This clonotype was sampled from a woman in her twenties or thirties who had recovered from COVID-19. The chain links TRBV10-1 to TRBJ2-3; TRBD2 matches 10 bases. The sample was PBMCs or T cells enriched from blood (not recorded which). CDR3 coding DNA: TGCGCCAGCAGTGAGATAGCGGGAGGAACGCAGTATTTT. As protein: CASSEIAGGTQYF.